What follows are 26 T cell receptor beta chains derived from one specimen sequenced in a study of regulatory T cells in long-lasting Graves disease. Time point specified: newly diagnosed GD, antithyroid drugs for less than 3 months. Preparation of the TCR library used RNA extracted from PBMCs. Both iRepertoire HTBI primers and Arm-PCR of CDR3 regions were used to build the TCR beta libraries. MiXCR was run by TCRdb on the multiplex PCR reads, yielding one entry per CDR3 protein. This sample has roughly 500,000 distinct CDR3 sequences, with roughly 14% found just once. These data were likewise used in another study, on T cells in Graves' hyperthyroidism and ophthalmopathy.

The sequences come from peripheral blood mononuclear cells (PBMCs), collected at new diagnosis, from a patient treated with antithyroid drugs. These receptor sequences come from a man aged 30-40 years with Graves disease.

As regards this clonotype: This may be a read error, as it is one base from a much larger clone. This rearrangement joins TRBV20-1 to TRBJ2-7; D perhaps matches TRBD2 (6 bases). The germline gives CDR1 DFQATT, CDR2 SNEGSKA (reference sequence). The CDR3 length is 13 residues. The CDR3 region has the DNA TGCAGTGCTAACGGGAGAGGAGCCTACGAGCAGTGCTTC. Protein sequence: CSANGRGAYEQCF.

This clonotype showed up many times. V is TRBV7-2 and J is TRBJ2-2; D assignment may be TRBD1 or TRBD2 (5 bases each). Germline CDR1 SGHTA, CDR2 FQGNSA. The CDR3 extends over 15 amino acids. Trimming pared 6 bases from V and 5 bases from J, leaving 16 bases between. The CDR3 spells CASRGWGSRTGELFF. CDR3 bases: TGTGCCAGCAGAGGCTGGGGGTCGAGGACCGGGGAGCTGTTTTTT.

About this clonotype: At one end the junction does not follow the germline gene, possibly because of a read error. V gene TRBV27 combines with J gene TRBJ1-6; 12 bases are shared with TRBD1. Germline lookup yields CDR1 MNHEY and CDR2 SMNVEV (reference sequence). The CDR3 runs 17 residues. The CDR3 spells CASSLSPGQGASSPLHF. In DNA, the CDR3 is TGTGCCAGCAGCTTATCCCCGGGACAGGGGGCTAGTTCACCCCTCCACTTT.

This clonotype was recorded many times. The chain has TRBV2 and TRBJ1-5; no reliable D call. Between the trimmed V and J ends, which lost 3 bases and 1 base, there was a span of 10 bases. The CDR3 runs to 15 residues. The germline V gene encodes CDR1 SNHLY and CDR2 FYNNEI. Here the CDR3 reads CASSDSQLSNQPQHF. CDR3 DNA: TGTGCCAGCAGTGATTCCCAGCTAAGCAATCAGCCCCAGCATTTT.

The genes are TRBV28 and TRBJ2-3; possible D gene TRBD2, 5 bases. Per the germline V gene, CDR1 is MDHEN and CDR2 is SYDVKM. This CDR3 comprises 14 residues. Trimming took 2 bases from V and 5 from J, leaving 11 bases between them. The CDR3 DNA reads TGTGCCAGCAGTTTACGCGGACTTCTAGATACGCAGTATTTT. This gives the protein CASSLRGLLDTQYF.

The sample holds many counts of this clonotype. The chain uses TRBV24-1 and TRBJ2-2; D may match TRBD1 or TRBD2 (5 bases each). There are 17 residues in the CDR3. CDR1 and CDR2 (germline): KGHDR, SFDVKD. V shed 5 bases and J shed 0 bases, with 15 bases lying between them. This CDR3 is CATSGRGSRPNTGELFF. Written as DNA, the CDR3 is TGTGCCACCAGTGGACGGGGCAGCCGCCCGAACACCGGGGAGCTGTTTTTT.

There are many counts of this clonotype. The rearrangement links TRBV5-1 to TRBJ1-2, with TRBD1 matching over 7 bases. The V and J ends lost 8 bases and 2 bases, in that order; junction bases with no gene match: 6. The CDR3 covers 13 residues. Germline-derived CDR1 and CDR2 are SGHRS and YFSETQ. CDR3 loop: CARRDSINYGYTF. CDR3 nucleotide sequence: TGCGCCAGAAGGGACAGTATAAACTATGGCTACACCTTC.

This clonotype came up many times. The chain recombines TRBV7-2 with TRBJ2-5; D might be TRBD1 (5 bases). The CDR3 has 13 amino acids. Germline-derived CDR1 and CDR2 are SGHTA and FQGNSA. The germline V and J ends were trimmed by 2 bases and 4 bases, with 8 bases remaining between them. The CDR3 protein is CASSLSQGETQYF. CDR3 coding DNA: TGTGCCAGCAGCTTATCTCAGGGAGAGACCCAGTACTTC.

This clonotype was counted a few times. A much larger clone differs from this one at a single base, so this may be a read error. The rearrangement uses TRBV11-2 and TRBJ2-1; D remains unclear. The V gene's germline CDR1 is SGHAT and CDR2 FQNNGV. The CDR3 loop spans 15 amino acids. The CDR3 spells CASSLVVGSYDEQFF. The CDR3 DNA is TGTGCCAGCAGCTTAGTAGTAGGGTCCTACGATGAGCAGTTCTTC.

Worth noting for this clonotype: Here the CDR3 omits its conserved ending phenylalanine or tryptophan, so a read error is the likely source. The V call is TRBV27, the J call TRBJ2-7, with 12 bases fitting TRBD2. The V and J ends lost 3 bases and 5 bases, in that order; junction bases with no gene match: 5. Germline V gene data show CDR1 as MNHEY and CDR2 as SMNVEV (reference sequence). CDR3 size: 15 residues. The CDR3 nucleotides are TGTGCCAGCAGTTTCACCACTAGCGGGAGGAACGAGCAGTACTCC. Its translation: CASSFTTSGRNEQYS.

On this clonotype itself: The junction departs from germline at one end; a sequencing error may be responsible. The chain employs TRBV2 and TRBJ1-5, with D perhaps matching TRBD1 (5 bases). CDR1 is SNHLY, CDR2 FYNNEI, per germline. The CDR3 sequence is 14 residues long. The CDR3 region has the DNA TGTGCCCGCAGTGTGGTGACCCCCGGGGGGGCCCAGCATTTT. Protein: CARSVVTPGGAQHF.

This clonotype was detected only a few times. This chain connects TRBV7-3 to TRBJ2-1, with TRBD2 identical over 13 bases. Unmatched junction bases numbered 2, after V lost 3 bases and J lost 6 bases. Germline CDR1 is SGHTA and CDR2 is FQGTGA. The CDR3 loop spans 15 amino acids. CDR3 coding DNA: TGTGCCAGCAGCTTGACTAGCGGGAGGCCCAATGAGCAGTTCTTC. Its translation: CASSLTSGRPNEQFF.

The chain recombines TRBV6-2 or TRBV6-3 with TRBJ2-1; the D gene is possibly TRBD2 (5 bases). V lost 2 bases, J lost 2 bases, and 10 bases lay in between. CDR3 length equals 15 residues. Germline CDR1 and CDR2: MNHEY and SVGEGT. CDR3 amino acids: CASSYQDGTYNEQFF. DNA of the CDR3: TGTGCCAGCAGTTACCAGGACGGGACCTACAATGAGCAGTTCTTC.

This clonotype has ten or more counts. V gene TRBV10-3 combines with J gene TRBJ2-3, with 7 bases that match TRBD2. This CDR3 has 13 amino acids. V was clipped by 6 bases and J by 5 bases; unmatched bases: 5. Germline values: CDR1 ENHRY, CDR2 SYGVKD. The CDR3 region has the DNA TGTGCCATCAGCCTAGCGGAGGGAGATACGCAGTATTTT. This gives the protein CAISLAEGDTQYF.

At least ten counts were recorded for this clonotype. The chain carries TRBV6-1 and TRBJ2-2; 10 bases agree with TRBD1. The CDR3 covers 14 residues. CDR1 MNHNS and CDR2 SASEGT come from the germline V gene. With V trimmed by 8 bases and J by 5 bases, 5 bases remained unmatched. As DNA, the CDR3 is TGTGCCAGCCAAACGGGACAGGGGACCGGGGAGCTGTTTTTT. Amino acids: CASQTGQGTGELFF.

Remarks on this clonotype: Given the absence of the conserved phenylalanine or tryptophan at the CDR3 end, a read error is likely. V gene TRBV4-2 combines with J gene TRBJ2-7; the D gene is possibly TRBD2 (5 bases). Trimming left V 1 base short and J 1 base short, with 14 bases between. Germline CDR1 LGHNA, CDR2 YNFKEQ. CDR3 size: 16 residues. For the CDR3, the DNA is TGTGCCAGCAGCCAAGGGAGGTCAAGGCCTTCCTACGAGCAGTACCTC. Its translation: CASSQGRSRPSYEQYL.

The CDR3 loop reads CASGTQREGRYEQYF. The CDR3 DNA reads as TGTGCCAGCGGAACCCAGCGGGAGGGCCGCTACGAGCAGTACTTC. This chain links TRBV28 with TRBJ2-7; 10 bases line up with TRBD2. V lost 8 bases and J lost 3; bases outside the gene matches: 10. The CDR3 runs 15 residues. Germline CDR1 is MDHEN and CDR2 is SYDVKM.

The sample holds many counts of this clonotype. The chain links TRBV6-5 to TRBJ2-2; TRBD1 is a possible D gene (6 bases). The V and J ends lost 2 bases and 6 bases respectively, with 10 bases between them. This CDR3 contains 14 residues. CDR1 and CDR2 (germline): MNHEY, SVGAGI. The CDR3 spells CASSYVQGPGELFF. The DNA for the CDR3 is TGTGCCAGCAGTTACGTACAGGGCCCCGGGGAGCTGTTTTTT.

This sequence joins TRBV4-2 and TRBJ2-2; the D gene is possibly TRBD2 (6 bases). From germline, CDR1 is LGHNA and CDR2 YNFKEQ. Trimming pared 0 bases from V and 0 bases from J, leaving 11 bases between. This CDR3 contains 17 residues. DNA for the CDR3: TGTGCCAGCAGCCAAGAACGGGAGAAGCCGAACACCGGGGAGCTGTTTTTT. It is translated as CASSQEREKPNTGELFF.

This clonotype has ten or more counts. The gene calls are TRBV3-1 and TRBJ2-1, with 7 nucleotides matching TRBD2. Germline V gene sequence: CDR1 LGHDT, CDR2 YNNKEL (reference sequence). CDR3 length: 17 residues. V shed 3 bases, J shed 3 bases, and the junction held 11 bases outside the gene matches. CDR3 DNA: TGTGCCAGCAGCCACCATCTCCTAGCGGACCGCTACAATGAGCAGTTCTTC. It specifies CASSHHLLADRYNEQFF.

The chain recombines TRBV20-1 with TRBJ2-1; TRBD2 matches 7 bases. V trimming: 5 bases; J trimming: 8 bases; junction bases outside the gene matches: 15. The germline V gene has CDR1 DFQATT and CDR2 SNEGSKA (reference sequence). The CDR3 has 15 amino acids. The CDR3: CSALYGSSGYDEQFF. The CDR3 DNA reads as TGCAGTGCTTTGTATGGGTCTAGCGGATACGATGAGCAGTTCTTC.

This chain joins TRBV9 and TRBJ2-1, with 10 nucleotides matching TRBD1. Unmatched junction bases numbered 5, after V lost 6 bases and J lost 5 bases. The CDR3 runs to 14 residues. Germline CDR1 SGDLS, CDR2 YYNGEE. For the CDR3, the DNA is TGTGCCAGCACCCGGACAGGGGGACACAATGAGCAGTTCTTC. It is translated as CASTRTGGHNEQFF.

This clonotype was detected many times. The V call is TRBV9, the J call TRBJ2-2; 9 bases fit TRBD1. The CDR3 contains 16 residues. J was trimmed by 3 bases and V by 3 bases; bases with no gene match: 6. CDR1 and CDR2 (germline): SGDLS, YYNGEE. CDR3 coding DNA: TGTGCCAGCAGCGACGGGACAGGGTGGGACACCGGGGAGCTGTTTTTT. This sequence encodes CASSDGTGWDTGELFF.

The count of this clonotype is one. This may be a read error: a much more frequent sequence differs by one nucleotide. The chain carries TRBV2 and TRBJ2-1, with 13 bases that match TRBD2. CDR1 is SNHLY, CDR2 FYNNEI, per germline. The CDR3 totals 14 residues. The V and J ends lost 11 bases and 6 bases, in that order; junction bases with no gene match: 7. CDR3 residues: CAGSTSGRINEQFF. CDR3 DNA sequence: TGTGCCGGCTCGACTAGCGGGAGGATCAATGAGCAGTTCTTC.

This clonotype was recorded many times. CDR3 residues: CASSLLAGEYEQYF. The DNA for the CDR3 is TGTGCCAGCAGTTTGCTAGCGGGAGAATACGAGCAGTACTTC. The chain has TRBV12-3 or TRBV12-4 and TRBJ2-7, with TRBD2 matching 10 bases. V shed 3 bases, J shed 4 bases, and the junction held 3 bases outside the gene matches. The CDR3 runs 14 residues.

This clonotype showed up many times. The V call is TRBV6-1, the J call TRBJ1-2, with no clear D. The V gene lost 4 bases and the J gene lost 4 bases, with 19 bases spanning the gap. CDR1 and CDR2 (germline): MNHNS, SASEGT. CDR3 length: 16 amino acids. The chain's CDR3 is CASSVTLERKPYGYTF. In nucleotides, the CDR3 is TGTGCCAGCAGTGTTACCTTGGAAAGGAAACCCTATGGCTACACCTTC.